This T cell receptor beta chain was captured in a study of shared clonotypes between healthy human individuals. This CDR3 is 13 amino acids long. V lost 3 bases and J 2 bases, leaving 5 bases between the germline ends. The germline V gene encodes CDR1 KGHSH and CDR2 LQKENI. There are a few counts of this clone. Its antigen is not identified. Other DNA sequences within the sample encode an identical CDR3. Findings and limits, study-wide: The genetic and exposure-history diversity represented was limited by few donors. Estimated clonotype richness was generally higher in naive than memory subsets.

Assay execution proceeded at the deep level. Once extracted for a subset, genomic DNA was divided evenly among several immunoSEQ plates. The protocol was immunoSEQ multiplex PCR, while the TCRdb copy is restricted to in-frame clones and leaves out a portion. The sample carries around 700,000 clones, roughly 78% recorded once. The TCR comes from a woman in her 30s in good health. The rearrangement joins TRBV18 to TRBJ1-5; D gene ambiguous. The sample was memory CD4+ T cells sorted from blood. The subset was: CD45RA-negative fraction. The CDR3: CASSPAGNQPQHF. The CDR3 nucleotides read TGTGCCAGCTCACCGGCGGGCAATCAGCCCCAGCATTTT.